A selection of T cell receptor beta chains follows, all from one sample in a study of blood T cell repertoires in COVID-19. Measured with immunoSEQ multiplex PCR; TCRdb has only the in-frame clones, and not every one. The profile shows about 180,000 clones, about 80% of them singletons. The sample comprised peripheral blood. The source of these receptors is a human donor in a cohort sampled during active COVID-19. The conserved cysteine and the conserved F or W are not part of the CDR3 here. Size values are once, few and many counts, or a class for expanded clones, and some rows have none.

len	j_gene	v_gene	abundance	CDR3aa
11	TRBJ2-7	TRBV9	.	ASSVGLDYEQY
10	TRBJ2-3	TRBV7-3	.	ASSLDRGTQY
10	TRBJ1-1	TRBV3-1/TRBV3-2	.	ASSFRGTEAF
11	TRBJ2-5	TRBV5-6	few	ASSTPTGETQY
13	TRBJ2-1	TRBV7-2	.	ASSPVGSGRNEQF
10	TRBJ2-7	TRBV15	.	ATSRVEGEQY
13	TRBJ1-3	TRBV15	.	ATSTSGGPGNTIY
13	TRBJ1-3	TRBV10-3	few	AIARQLASGNTIY
12	TRBJ1-1	TRBV5-1	few	ASSHLDSNTEAF
12	TRBJ2-2	TRBV11-3	.	ASSAGLNTGELF
13	TRBJ1-5	TRBV5-8	.	ASSITSYSNQPQH
13	TRBJ2-7	TRBV29-1	.	SVEAGGNPSYEQY
10	TRBJ2-3	TRBV7-2	.	ASSLSVDTQY
12	TRBJ2-5	TRBV6-6	once	ASSEGQGIETQY
11	TRBJ1-4	TRBV7-8	.	ASSLTGYEKLF
12	TRBJ2-7	TRBV19	.	ASATGGARDEQY
12	TRBJ1-5	TRBV28	few	ASSSGAVDQPQH
10	TRBJ2-7	TRBV5-4	.	ASSLDLVEQY